This passage covers 28 T cell receptor beta chains from one sample sequenced in a study of T cell responses to AZD1222 COVID-19 vaccine. Produced via immunoSEQ multiplex PCR; TCRdb's table is partial and in-frame only. The repertoire holds 160,000 or so clones, around 89% seen once, with 4.3% in the top ten. This specimen was peripheral blood, taken 28 days after the second AZD1222 dose. These receptors were taken from an adult who received the AZD1222 COVID-19 vaccine.

The chain has TRBV18 and TRBJ2-7, with a possible D match to TRBD1 (6 bases). The V end was cut by 1 base, the J end by 4 bases, with 11 bases between. Germline CDR1 KGHSH, CDR2 LQKENI. The CDR3 runs 14 residues. The CDR3 here is CASSPLRDTYEQYF. The CDR3 nucleotides are TGTGCCAGCTCACCACTTCGGGACACTTACGAGCAGTACTTC. Using reference TRBV18 and TRBJ2-7 for the parts outside the CDR3, the full variable domain is NAGVMQNPRHLVRRRGQEARLRCSPMKGHSHVYWYRQLPEEGLKFMVYLQKENIIDESGMPKERFSAEFPKEGPSILRIQQVVRGDSAAYFCASSPLRDTYEQYFGPGTRLTVT.

Concerning this clone: This sample also contains other DNA sequences that code for the same CDR3. This sequence joins TRBV7-2 and TRBJ1-1; D gene unclear. CDR3 length equals 13 residues. Trimming removed 1 base from V and 2 bases from J, with 5 bases in between. Germline assignment: CDR1 SGHTA and CDR2 FQGNSA. In nucleotides, the CDR3 is TGTGCCAGCAGCTTAGACCCAAACACTGAAGCTTTCTTT. Translated: CASSLDPNTEAFF. The whole variable domain, filled in from reference TRBV7-2 and TRBJ1-1, reads GAGVSQSPSNKVTEKGKDVELRCDPISGHTALYWYRQSLGQGLEFLIYFQGNSAPDKSGLPSDRFSAERTGGSVSTLTIQRTQQEDSAVYLCASSLDPNTEAFFGQGTRLTVV.

The gene calls are TRBV12-3 or TRBV12-4 and TRBJ2-7; a possible D gene is TRBD1 (6 bases). The CDR3 has 12 amino acids. The V end was cut by 4 bases, the J end by 6 bases, with 10 bases between. CDR3 nucleotides: TGTGCCAGCAGTTACAGGGCTAGCGAGCAGTACTTC. It encodes CASSYRASEQYF.

The V and J genes are TRBV15 and TRBJ2-7; D might be TRBD1 (5 bases). Trimming stripped 1 base from V and 1 base from J, with 11 bases between. The CDR3 contains 15 residues. In germline, CDR1 is LNHNV, CDR2 YYDKDF (reference sequence). CDR3 residues: CATSRAKDKSYEQYF. CDR3 DNA sequence: TGTGCCACCAGCAGAGCTAAGGACAAATCCTACGAGCAGTACTTC.

CDR3 amino acids: CAISEGEKLFF. The CDR3 DNA sequence: TGTGCCATCAGTGAGGGAGAAAAACTGTTTTTT. V gene TRBV10-3 combines with J gene TRBJ1-4, with D hard to call. This CDR3 region has 11 residues. Trimming left V 2 bases short and J 8 bases short, with 3 bases between. Germline V CDR1 and CDR2: ENHRY, SYGVKD.

The genes are TRBV6-2 or TRBV6-3 and TRBJ1-1; 7 bases line up with TRBD1. The germline gives CDR1 MNHEY, CDR2 SVGEGT. CDR3 size: 13 residues. V lost 6 bases, J lost 11 bases, and 12 bases stayed unmatched. CDR3 in DNA: TGTGCCAGCAGCCGCACACAGGGGCCAGGGGCTTTCTTT. Its protein product is CASSRTQGPGAFF.

This rearrangement joins TRBV11-3 to TRBJ2-2, with 8 bases aligning to TRBD1. This CDR3 has 17 residues. CDR1 is SGHNT, CDR2 YENEEA, per germline. J was trimmed by 1 base and V by 5 bases; bases with no gene match: 9. The CDR3: CASSRITGTGNTGELFF. CDR3 sequence (DNA): TGTGCCAGCAGCCGGATAACTGGGACAGGGAACACCGGGGAGCTGTTTTTT.

The gene calls are TRBV6-2 or TRBV6-3 and TRBJ1-2; the D is unclear. CDR1 is MNHEY, CDR2 SVGEGT, per germline. The CDR3 contains 15 residues. The V end was cut by 5 bases, the J end by 5 bases, with 18 bases between. CDR3 protein: CASSAAGRRIYGYTF. The DNA of the CDR3 is TGTGCCAGCAGTGCCGCGGGGAGGCGGATTTATGGCTACACCTTC.

The CDR3 loop reads CASSQGRGGGQPQHF. The CDR3 DNA sequence: TGTGCCAGCAGCCAGGGGAGAGGGGGCGGTCAGCCCCAGCATTTT. This chain joins TRBV3-1 (or the pseudogene TRBV3-2) and TRBJ1-5, with 7 bases matching TRBD1. The CDR3 runs to 15 residues. Germline V lookup: CDR1 LGHDT, CDR2 YNNKEL (reference sequence). J lost 6 bases, V lost 3 bases, and 8 bases had no gene match.

This clone has a count of ten or more. V is TRBV5-5 and J is TRBJ2-2; weak D call: TRBD2 (6 bases). This CDR3 region has 16 residues. Germline V gene data show CDR1 as SGHKS and CDR2 as YYEKEE (reference sequence). Trimming removed 2 bases from V and 7 bases from J, with 18 bases in between. CDR3 sequence reads: CASSLVALAIGGELFF. The DNA of the CDR3 is TGTGCCAGCAGCTTAGTAGCACTAGCAATAGGCGGGGAGCTGTTTTTT.

The chain is built from TRBV24-1 and TRBJ1-2; no reliable D call. Looked up from germline, CDR1 is KGHDR and CDR2 is SFDVKD. CDR3 length equals 11 residues. V dropped 2 bases and J dropped 4 bases, with 1 base sitting between them. CDR3 protein: CATSDSYGYTF. DNA for the CDR3: TGTGCCACCAGTGATTCCTATGGCTACACCTTC.

The chain combines TRBV3-1 (or the pseudogene TRBV3-2) with TRBJ1-6, with TRBD1 matching 7 bases. V lost 4 bases to trimming and J lost 9 bases; unmatched junction nucleotides: 9. CDR3 length equals 15 residues. Germline V gene sequence: CDR1 LGHDT, CDR2 YNNKEL (reference sequence). This CDR3 reads CASSPRGTVPSPLHF. The CDR3 nucleotides are TGTGCCAGCAGCCCAAGAGGGACAGTGCCTTCACCCCTCCACTTT.

Details on this clone: Other DNA sequences in this sample translate to the same CDR3. J is TRBJ1-2 and V is TRBV5-1; D possibly corresponds to TRBD1 (5 bases). Germline V gene sequence: CDR1 SGHRS, CDR2 YFSETQ. The V end lost 0 bases, the J end lost 5 bases, and 8 bases lay between the germline ends. The CDR3 totals 13 residues. In DNA, the CDR3 is TGCGCCAGCAGCTTGGTGGGGGGATATGGCTACACCTTC. This translates into CASSLVGGYGYTF. The whole variable domain, filled in from reference TRBV5-1 and TRBJ1-2, reads KAGVTQTPRYLIKTRGQQVTLSCSPISGHRSVSWYQQTPGQGLQFLFEYFSETQRNKGNFPGRFSGRQFSNSRSEMNVSTLELGDSALYLCASSLVGGYGYTFGSGTRLTVV.

This clone was picked up one time. The J gene is TRBJ2-3, the V gene TRBV7-8; D unclear. V lost 5 bases and J 6 bases, leaving 9 bases between the germline ends. The CDR3 covers 12 residues. Germline values: CDR1 SGHVS, CDR2 FQNEAQ. CDR3: CASSIQKDTQYF. DNA for the CDR3: TGTGCCAGCAGCATTCAGAAGGATACGCAGTATTTT.

The chain is built from TRBV5-4 and TRBJ2-1; D call uncertain. The CDR3 length is 15 residues. Germline V lookup: CDR1 SGHNT, CDR2 YYREEE (reference sequence). Trimming took 0 bases from V and 2 from J, leaving 9 bases between them. In DNA, the CDR3 is TGTGCCAGCAGCTTGGCCGGCCACGCCTACAATGAGCAGTTCTTC. It specifies CASSLAGHAYNEQFF.

The V gene is TRBV7-9, the J gene TRBJ1-4; 7 bases agree with TRBD1. The CDR3 is made up of 14 amino acids. The V and J ends lost 3 bases and 8 bases, in that order; junction bases with no gene match: 6. Germline V gives CDR1 SEHNR, CDR2 FQNEAQ (reference sequence). The CDR3, as DNA: TGTGCCAGCAGCTTTAGGACAGGTGTGGAAAAACTGTTTTTT. Translated: CASSFRTGVEKLFF.

V and J are TRBV6-6 and TRBJ1-2; D is uncertain. This CDR3 is built from 15 residues. V shed 6 bases and J shed 2 bases, with 16 bases lying between them. Germline V CDR1 and CDR2: MNHNY, SVGAGI (reference sequence). The CDR3 bases are TGTGCCAGCAGCCCACACGACCTGGCCAACTATGGCTACACCTTC. Translating gives CASSPHDLANYGYTF.

This chain joins TRBV4-1 and TRBJ1-2; 11 bases align to TRBD1. CDR1 is MGHRA, CDR2 YSYEKL, per germline. CDR3 length equals 17 residues. The V gene end was trimmed by 0 bases and the J gene end by 3 bases; junction bases not matched to a gene: 6. CDR3 sequence: CASSQDGTGGYYYGYTF. CDR3 DNA: TGCGCCAGCAGCCAAGATGGGACAGGGGGTTATTACTATGGCTACACCTTC.

The rearrangement links TRBV6-1 to TRBJ1-6; maybe TRBD1 (5 bases). Germline CDR1 MNHNS, CDR2 SASEGT. The germline V and J ends were trimmed by 0 bases and 9 bases, with 12 bases remaining between them. CDR3 length: 15 residues. The CDR3 sequence: CASSEARGLLSPLHF. CDR3 nucleotides: TGTGCCAGCAGTGAAGCGCGGGGACTACTTTCACCCCTCCACTTT.

The chain joins TRBV6-5 to TRBJ1-1; no clear D. V lost 6 bases to trimming and J lost 1 base, with 9 bases between them. The germline V gene encodes CDR1 MNHEY and CDR2 SVGAGI. The CDR3 covers 13 residues. CDR3 in DNA: TGTGCCAGCAGGGGTTTTACGAACACTGAAGCTTTCTTT. Encoded protein: CASRGFTNTEAFF.

J is TRBJ1-2 and V is TRBV30, with no clear D. V gave up 2 bases and J gave up 4 bases, with 11 bases separating them. The length of the CDR3 is 13 residues. CDR1 and CDR2 (germline): GTSNPN, SVGIG (reference sequence). The CDR3 region is CAWSFGRRYGYTF. The CDR3 DNA is TGTGCCTGGAGTTTCGGCAGGCGCTATGGCTACACCTTC.

The chain carries TRBV2 and TRBJ1-2, with D uncertain. V lost 6 bases to trimming and J lost 0 bases, with 11 bases between them. Germline-derived CDR1 and CDR2 are SNHLY and FYNNEI. This CDR3 contains 14 residues. The CDR3 bases are TGTGCCAGCAGCAATCAGAGAGCTAACTATGGCTACACCTTC. This codes for CASSNQRANYGYTF.

V is TRBV27 and J is TRBJ1-5; D is undetermined. V gave up 3 bases and J gave up 5 bases, with 8 bases separating them. The CDR3 totals 13 residues. The germline V gene has CDR1 MNHEY and CDR2 SMNVEV (reference sequence). The CDR3 DNA is TGTGCCAGCAGTTTGGTCCCCCATCAGCCCCAGCATTTT. Translation: CASSLVPHQPQHF.

The chain employs TRBV12-5 and TRBJ1-1, with unresolved D. This CDR3 has 14 amino acids. The germline CDR1 and CDR2 sequences are LGHNT and FRNRAP. V was shortened by 3 bases and J by 1 base, with 9 bases between the two germline ends. CDR3 in amino acids: CASGLDWANTEAFF. The CDR3 region has the DNA TGTGCTAGTGGTTTAGACTGGGCGAACACTGAAGCTTTCTTT.

The V gene is TRBV18, the J gene TRBJ1-1; weak D call: TRBD1 (5 bases). V lost 2 bases, J lost 2 bases, and 9 bases lay in between. Per the germline V gene, CDR1 is KGHSH and CDR2 is LQKENI. The CDR3 covers 14 residues. The CDR3: CASSPTGPNTEAFF. CDR3 DNA sequence: TGTGCCAGCTCACCAACAGGTCCAAACACTGAAGCTTTCTTT.

V gene TRBV5-1 combines with J gene TRBJ2-3; possible D gene TRBD1, 6 bases. CDR1 and CDR2 from the germline V gene are SGHRS and YFSETQ. The CDR3 is made up of 15 amino acids. The germline V and J ends were trimmed by 5 bases and 0 bases, with 13 bases remaining between them. CDR3 in DNA: TGCGCCAGCAGGTTCAGGGGTGGAAGCACAGATACGCAGTATTTT. Its protein product is CASRFRGGSTDTQYF.

The rearrangement joins TRBV10-2 to TRBJ1-1; D remains unclear. The CDR3 is 13 residues long. In germline, CDR1 is WSHSY, CDR2 SAAADI. Trimming removed 10 bases at V and 0 bases at J, with 12 bases between. This CDR3 is CATLLGMNTEAFF. In nucleotides, the CDR3 is TGCGCCACCTTACTTGGGATGAACACTGAAGCTTTCTTT.

The V and J genes are TRBV29-1 and TRBJ1-1; TRBD1 aligns across 7 bases. The length of the CDR3 is 13 residues. Germline CDR1 is SQVTM and CDR2 is ANQGSEA. With V trimmed by 8 bases and J by 4 bases, 10 bases remained unmatched. The CDR3 bases are TGCAGCTCAAGGGGGCGGGGAATCACTGAAGCTTTCTTT. It yields the protein CSSRGRGITEAFF.